The 30 T cell receptor beta chains in this list originate from one sample, sequenced in a study of Graves' ophthalmopathy and Graves' hyperthyroidism. Using RNA transcripts, the TCR beta CDR3 regions were amplified. RT-PCR was first run with HTBI primers, then multiplex PCR in a second round. One entry per CDR3 protein results from TCRdb running MiXCR on the multiplex PCR reads. The sample yields approximately 160,000 distinct CDR3 sequences, approximately 40% seen once. The specimen was peripheral blood. Receptor source: a woman aged 40-49 years with Graves' ophthalmopathy.

This clonotype was observed many times. The genes are TRBV29-1 and TRBJ2-7; 10 nucleotides align to TRBD2. From germline, CDR1 is SQVTM and CDR2 ANQGSEA. J gave up 0 bases and V 5 bases, and 7 bases lay outside the gene matches. The CDR3 runs to 15 residues. CDR3: CSVLLSGRASYEQYF. DNA for the CDR3: TGCAGCGTTCTATTAAGCGGGAGGGCCTCCTACGAGCAGTACTTC.

At least ten counts were recorded for this clonotype. This chain connects TRBV20-1 to TRBJ2-7; D is unclear. The CDR3 contains 12 residues. V was trimmed by 6 bases and J by 3 bases, leaving 12 bases between them. Germline V CDR1 and CDR2: DFQATT, SNEGSKA (reference sequence). The CDR3 coding sequence is TGCAGTGCCGGCTCCCTAGACTACGAGCAGTACTTC. Translating it yields CSAGSLDYEQYF.

This clonotype was observed a single time. This sequence joins TRBV10-3 and TRBJ1-1, with a possible D match to TRBD1 (5 bases). Trimming pared 0 bases from V and 6 bases from J, leaving 14 bases between. Looked up from germline, CDR1 is ENHRY and CDR2 is SYGVKD. This CDR3 has 15 residues. CDR3 loop: CAISESTLGGSEAFF. In DNA, the CDR3 is TGTGCCATCAGTGAGTCGACTCTGGGGGGTTCTGAAGCTTTCTTT.

The chain carries TRBV6-2 or TRBV6-3 and TRBJ1-1, with 8 bases lining up with TRBD1. This CDR3 spans 15 amino acids. Germline CDR1 MNHEY, CDR2 SVGEGT. V lost 5 bases, J lost 2 bases, and 7 bases stayed unmatched. The CDR3 loop reads CASSLGDRRNTEAFF. CDR3 DNA sequence: TGTGCCAGCAGTCTCGGGGACAGGAGAAACACTGAAGCTTTCTTT.

The sample holds many counts of this clonotype. V is TRBV6-1 and J is TRBJ1-6; D perhaps matches TRBD1 (6 bases). CDR3 size: 12 residues. The germline gives CDR1 MNHNS, CDR2 SASEGT. Trimming stripped 6 bases from V and 10 bases from J, with 10 bases between. The DNA for the CDR3 is TGTGCCAGCAGGAGGGGGGAGTCACCCCTCCACTTT. Translating it yields CASRRGESPLHF.

V is TRBV28 and J is TRBJ1-2, with 7 bases that match TRBD1. The CDR3 loop spans 11 amino acids. V lost 7 bases and J lost 7; bases outside the gene matches: 3. Germline values: CDR1 MDHEN, CDR2 SYDVKM. CDR3 coding DNA: TGTGCCAGCAACAGGGGAGGTGGCTACACCTTC. Protein product: CASNRGGGYTF.

This clonotype turned up a few times. V gene TRBV12-3 or TRBV12-4 combines with J gene TRBJ1-1, with TRBD1 matching 8 bases. V was pared by 5 bases and J by 6 bases, with 5 bases of the junction left unmatched. The CDR3 is 13 residues long. The CDR3 region is CASSAGGAAEAFF. The CDR3 DNA sequence: TGTGCCAGCAGTGCAGGGGGCGCCGCTGAAGCTTTCTTT.

This clonotype was seen ten or more times. This chain joins TRBV6-2 or TRBV6-3 and TRBJ2-7; 7 nucleotides align to TRBD2. V gave up 6 bases and J gave up 3 bases; unmatched junction bases: 11. The CDR3 has 15 residues. CDR1 is MNHEY, CDR2 SVGEGT, per germline. The CDR3 region is CASSYYRDYGYEQYF. CDR3 nucleotide sequence: TGTGCCAGCAGCTATTACCGGGACTATGGCTACGAGCAGTACTTC.

This chain connects TRBV15 to TRBJ2-7; 9 bases map to TRBD1. V gave up 3 bases and J gave up 7 bases; unmatched junction bases: 4. CDR3 size: 13 residues. CDR1 and CDR2 (germline): LNHNV, YYDKDF (reference sequence). The CDR3 protein is CATSSGQGREQYF. The CDR3 DNA is TGTGCCACCAGCAGTGGACAGGGGAGAGAGCAGTACTTC.

This clonotype has at least ten counts. The V and J genes are TRBV7-9 and TRBJ1-6; 9 nucleotides match TRBD1. The CDR3 has 15 amino acids. V dropped 0 bases and J dropped 9; count of bases not matched to a gene: 3. Germline values: CDR1 SEHNR, CDR2 FQNEAQ (reference sequence). The CDR3 DNA follows: TGTGCCAGCAGCTTAGCGGGACAGGGCGGTTCACCCCTCCACTTT. It codes for CASSLAGQGGSPLHF.

This clonotype was seen many times. The chain carries TRBV27 and TRBJ1-6; possibly TRBD1 for D (5 bases). The CDR3 contains 18 residues. Germline CDR1 is MNHEY and CDR2 is SMNVEV (reference sequence). The V end lost 1 base, the J end lost 8 bases, and 21 bases lay between the germline ends. DNA for the CDR3: TGTGCCAGCAGTTTATATCGGTCGGGCAGGGCTATGGATTCACCCCTCCACTTT. Protein sequence: CASSLYRSGRAMDSPLHF.

This clonotype occurred many times. The chain carries TRBV6-2 or TRBV6-3 and TRBJ2-7; TRBD2 is a possible D gene (6 bases). Between the trimmed V and J ends, which lost 6 bases and 4 bases, there was a span of 19 bases. CDR1 is MNHEY, CDR2 SVGEGT, per germline. This CDR3 comprises 15 residues. CDR3 loop: CASRTIRDGGYEQYF. In DNA, the CDR3 is TGTGCCAGCAGGACCATCCGGGACGGAGGGTACGAGCAGTACTTC.

This clonotype was observed many times. J is TRBJ1-1 and V is TRBV19; 8 bases align to TRBD1. The CDR3 contains 17 residues. V dropped 7 bases and J dropped 0; count of bases not matched to a gene: 13. The V gene's germline CDR1 is LNHDA and CDR2 SQIVND (reference sequence). This chain's CDR3 is CASTPRGTGFMNTEAFF. For the CDR3, the DNA is TGTGCCAGTACCCCCCGAGGGACAGGTTTCATGAACACTGAAGCTTTCTTT. Full variable domain (outside the CDR3, taken from reference TRBV19 and TRBJ1-1): DGGITQSPKYLFRKEGQNVTLSCEQNLNHDAMYWYRQDPGQGLRLIYYSQIVNDFQKGDIAEGYSVSREKKESFPLTVTSAQKNPTAFYLCASTPRGTGFMNTEAFFGQGTRLTVV.

The V and J genes are TRBV20-1 and TRBJ2-2; D is unresolved. The CDR3 has 13 residues. Germline CDR1 and CDR2: DFQATT and SNEGSKA (reference sequence). V shed 6 bases and J shed 2 bases, with 10 bases lying between them. The CDR3 DNA reads TGCAGTGCAAGGATTGGCAACACCGGGGAGCTGTTTTTT. Protein product: CSARIGNTGELFF.

The chain combines TRBV6-2 or TRBV6-3 with TRBJ1-5; D not certain. Trimming cost V 8 bases and J 4 bases, with 9 bases left between them. Per the germline V gene, CDR1 is MNHEY and CDR2 is SVGEGT. The length of the CDR3 is 12 residues. The CDR3 loop is CASRQTNQPQHF. For the CDR3, the DNA is TGTGCCAGCCGGCAGACGAATCAGCCCCAGCATTTT.

This clonotype was found many times. V gene TRBV6-4 combines with J gene TRBJ1-6; 8 nucleotides line up with TRBD1. The V gene's germline CDR1 is MRHNA and CDR2 SNTAGT. The CDR3 sequence is 14 residues long. The junction had 4 bases not matched to a gene; V was cut back by 0 bases and J by 12 bases. CDR3 sequence reads: CASSDSRGRRPLHF. The CDR3 nucleotides are TGTGCCAGCAGTGACTCCAGGGGGCGAAGACCCCTCCACTTT.

There are many counts of this clonotype. This chain joins TRBV19 and TRBJ1-5; the D is unclear. Trimming removed 2 bases at V and 15 bases at J, with 17 bases between. This CDR3 is built from 13 residues. Germline V gene lookup returns CDR1 LNHDA and CDR2 SQIVND (reference sequence). Written as DNA, the CDR3 is TGTGCCAGTAGTATAAATTGGGGAGGGAAATTGCATTTT. Protein: CASSINWGGKLHF.

This clonotype was seen ten or more times. This chain connects TRBV2 to TRBJ1-5; D is ambiguous. Germline CDR1 is SNHLY and CDR2 is FYNNEI. The CDR3 spans 13 residues. V lost 6 bases and J 5 bases, leaving 11 bases between the germline ends. CDR3 nucleotides: TGTGCCAGCAGAGCCACACCCGATCAGCCCCAGCATTTT. Protein: CASRATPDQPQHF.

V and J are TRBV28 and TRBJ2-5; TRBD1 agrees at 11 bases. In germline, CDR1 is MDHEN, CDR2 SYDVKM. This CDR3 region has 16 residues. The ends lost 4 bases at V and 1 base at J; junction bases unmatched: 5. The CDR3 region has the DNA TGTGCCAGCAGTTCCGGGACAGGGGGGGCCCAAGAGACCCAGTACTTC. It yields the protein CASSSGTGGAQETQYF.

This clonotype has a count of ten or more. The gene calls are TRBV28 and TRBJ2-7; 7 nucleotides agree with TRBD1. V shed 6 bases and J 1 base; nucleotides not matched to a gene: 15. Germline V gene data show CDR1 as MDHEN and CDR2 as SYDVKM. The CDR3 runs to 17 residues. The chain's CDR3 is CASRSFQGGFNSYEQYF. DNA of the CDR3: TGTGCCAGCAGATCCTTTCAAGGGGGCTTCAATTCCTACGAGCAGTACTTC. The full variable domain, completed using reference TRBV28 and TRBJ2-7, is DVKVTQSSRYLVKRTGEKVFLECVQDMDHENMFWYRQDPGLGLRLIYFSYDVKMKEKGDIPEGYSVSREKKERFSLILESASTNQTSMYLCASRSFQGGFNSYEQYFGPGTRLTVT.

The V call is TRBV28, the J call TRBJ2-7, with 7 bases aligning to TRBD1. V lost 6 bases to trimming and J lost 1 base; unmatched junction nucleotides: 9. Germline loops: CDR1 MDHEN, CDR2 SYDVKM. CDR3 size: 15 residues. The CDR3 here is CASSKTGDKSYEQYF. Written as DNA, the CDR3 is TGTGCCAGCAGCAAAACAGGGGATAAGTCCTACGAGCAGTACTTC.

This rearrangement joins TRBV6-1 to TRBJ1-5; D not certain. V was cut by 6 bases and J by 2 bases, with 11 bases left in between. Germline values: CDR1 MNHNS, CDR2 SASEGT. The CDR3 length is 14 residues. The CDR3 sequence is CASRNPGGNQPQHF. CDR3 sequence (DNA): TGTGCCAGCAGGAATCCTGGAGGCAATCAGCCCCAGCATTTT.

This clonotype appeared many times. The V call is TRBV2, the J call TRBJ1-2, with 8 bases aligning to TRBD1. In germline, CDR1 is SNHLY, CDR2 FYNNEI. The CDR3 sequence is 13 residues long. With 3 bases clipped from V and 7 bases from J, the junction kept 4 bases outside the gene matches. The CDR3 loop is CASSEDRDSGYTF. The CDR3 coding sequence is TGTGCCAGCAGTGAGGACAGGGACTCTGGCTACACCTTC.

Ten or more counts support this clonotype. The V and J genes are TRBV7-2 and TRBJ2-4, with a tentative D call TRBD2 (5 bases). The V end lost 4 bases, the J end lost 8 bases, and 21 bases lay between the germline ends. The CDR3 length is 16 residues. Germline CDR1 is SGHTA and CDR2 is FQGNSA. CDR3 sequence reads: CASSSVGPGRGDIQYF. CDR3 DNA sequence: TGTGCCAGCAGCTCCGTAGGACCAGGACGGGGTGACATTCAGTACTTC.

Ten or more counts support this clonotype. J is TRBJ1-1 and V is TRBV19; 9 bases fit TRBD1. The V gene end was trimmed by 8 bases and the J gene end by 0 bases; junction bases not matched to a gene: 4. Germline V gene lookup returns CDR1 LNHDA and CDR2 SQIVND (reference sequence). The CDR3 extends over 14 amino acids. CDR3 bases: TGTGCCAGTCGACAGGGGGGCGTGAACACTGAAGCTTTCTTT. Translated: CASRQGGVNTEAFF.

This clonotype came up many times. V gene TRBV5-6 combines with J gene TRBJ1-6; D is ambiguous. Germline lookup yields CDR1 SGHDT and CDR2 YYEEEE. V dropped 0 bases and J dropped 8 bases, with 6 bases sitting between them. The length of the CDR3 is 13 residues. CDR3: CASSLERHSPLHF. As DNA, the CDR3 is TGTGCCAGCAGCTTGGAGAGACATTCACCCCTCCACTTT.

The chain is built from TRBV2 and TRBJ1-2, with TRBD1 matching 7 bases. The CDR3 runs 15 residues. The germline CDR1 and CDR2 sequences are SNHLY and FYNNEI. The V segment lost 8 bases and the J segment 1 base; nucleotides outside the gene matches: 10. CDR3 amino acids: CASRQGRTYNYGYTF. DNA for the CDR3: TGTGCCAGCCGACAGGGCAGAACCTATAACTATGGCTACACCTTC.

The chain uses TRBV6-1 and TRBJ1-5; D gene unclear. Germline CDR1 reads MNHNS; CDR2 reads SASEGT. V was cut by 8 bases and J by 0 bases, with 5 bases left in between. The CDR3 has 12 amino acids. This CDR3 is CASDYSNQPQHF. CDR3 nucleotide sequence: TGTGCCAGCGACTATAGCAATCAGCCCCAGCATTTT.

This clonotype was found many times. The rearrangement links TRBV30 to TRBJ1-5, with D perhaps matching TRBD1 (5 bases). The CDR3 loop spans 13 amino acids. Trimming pared 0 bases from V and 2 bases from J, leaving 5 bases between. CDR1 and CDR2 from the germline V gene are GTSNPN and SVGIG (reference sequence). DNA of the CDR3: TGTGCCTGGAGTGTGGGGGGCAATCAGCCCCAGCATTTT. The encoded protein is CAWSVGGNQPQHF.

This clonotype was counted at least ten times. This chain connects TRBV3-1 to TRBJ1-3; no reliable D call. The CDR3 is made up of 13 amino acids. Germline CDR1 is LGHDT and CDR2 is YNNKEL (reference sequence). Trimming stripped 5 bases from V and 4 bases from J, with 9 bases between. Written as DNA, the CDR3 is TGTGCCAGCAGCAGGGTGGCCGGAAACACCATATATTTT. Translated, it gives CASSRVAGNTIYF.